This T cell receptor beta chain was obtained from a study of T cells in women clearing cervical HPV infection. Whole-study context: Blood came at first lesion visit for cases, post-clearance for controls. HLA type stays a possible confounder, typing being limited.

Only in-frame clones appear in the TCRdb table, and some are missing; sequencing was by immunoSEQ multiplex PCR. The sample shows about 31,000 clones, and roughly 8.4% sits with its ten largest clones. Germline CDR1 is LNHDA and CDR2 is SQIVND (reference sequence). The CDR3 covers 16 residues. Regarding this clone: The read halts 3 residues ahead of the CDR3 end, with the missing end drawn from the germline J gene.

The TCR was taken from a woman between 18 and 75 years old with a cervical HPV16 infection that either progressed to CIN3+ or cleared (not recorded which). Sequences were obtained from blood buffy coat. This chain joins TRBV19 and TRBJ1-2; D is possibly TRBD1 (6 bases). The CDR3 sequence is CASSRGGLGTGHDYTF. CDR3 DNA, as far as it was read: TGTGCCAGTAGTAGAGGGGGACTAGGAACTGGGCACGAC.